Shown below are 26 T cell receptor beta chains from a single sample sequenced in a study of blood T cell repertoires in COVID-19. Libraries were prepared by immunoSEQ multiplex PCR; TCRdb keeps only in-frame clonotypes and omits some of them. The repertoire has about 260,000 clones, approximately 86% of them found once; the top ten carry over 5%. Sequencing input: peripheral blood. The receptors shown here come from a woman in her fifties or sixties with COVID-19, enrolled during active disease.

This rearrangement joins TRBV9 to TRBJ1-4; 11 bases are shared with TRBD1. CDR3 length: 14 amino acids. CDR1 and CDR2 from the germline V gene are SGDLS and YYNGEE. With 3 bases clipped from V and 11 bases from J, the junction kept 6 bases outside the gene matches. The CDR3 nucleotides read TGTGCCAGCAGCGCGGGACAGGGGGATTGGAAACTGTTTTTT. This encodes CASSAGQGDWKLFF. Based on the CDR3 plus reference TRBV9 and TRBJ1-4, the full variable domain is DSGVTQTPKHLITATGQRVTLRCSPRSGDLSVYWYQQSLDQGLQFLIQYYNGEERAKGNILERFSAQQFPDLHSELNLSSLELGDSALYFCASSAGQGDWKLFFGSGTQLSVL.

The rearrangement uses TRBV28 and TRBJ2-7, with TRBD1 identical over 7 bases. Germline-derived CDR1 and CDR2 are MDHEN and SYDVKM. The V and J ends lost 5 bases and 4 bases, in that order; junction bases with no gene match: 5. The CDR3 extends over 13 amino acids. The CDR3 is CASSHRTGYEQYF. CDR3 nucleotide sequence: TGTGCCAGCAGTCACCGGACAGGTTACGAGCAGTACTTC.

The chain links TRBV5-1 to TRBJ1-3; weak D call: TRBD1 (6 bases). Germline V gene sequence: CDR1 SGHRS, CDR2 YFSETQ. This CDR3 has 15 residues. Deletions cut 4 bases from V and 1 base from J, with 12 bases between. CDR3 sequence (DNA): TGCGCCAGCAGCCCGGATGGACAGTCTGGAAACACCATATATTTT. This translates into CASSPDGQSGNTIYF.

The chain has TRBV28 and TRBJ2-1, with 12 bases identical to TRBD2. With 4 bases clipped from V and 6 bases from J, the junction kept 10 bases outside the gene matches. The V gene's germline CDR1 is MDHEN and CDR2 SYDVKM. The CDR3 length is 17 residues. The CDR3 is CASSSPWTSGKINEQFF. CDR3 nucleotides: TGTGCCAGCAGTTCGCCATGGACTAGCGGGAAGATCAATGAGCAGTTCTTC. Using reference TRBV28 and TRBJ2-1 for the parts outside the CDR3, the full variable domain is DVKVTQSSRYLVKRTGEKVFLECVQDMDHENMFWYRQDPGLGLRLIYFSYDVKMKEKGDIPEGYSVSREKKERFSLILESASTNQTSMYLCASSSPWTSGKINEQFFGPGTRLTVL.

This chain joins TRBV6-9 and TRBJ2-7; 9 nucleotides align to TRBD1. The CDR3 extends over 15 amino acids. J gave up 0 bases and V 7 bases, and 7 bases lay outside the gene matches. Germline loops: CDR1 MNHGY, CDR2 SVAAGI. CDR3 DNA sequence: TGTGCCAGCACCCGAAGGACAGGGGCCTCCTACGAGCAGTACTTC. This gives the protein CASTRRTGASYEQYF.

In the case of this clone: Other DNA sequences within the sample encode an identical CDR3. This chain uses TRBV28 with TRBJ1-4; D is possibly TRBD1 (6 bases). Trimming removed 8 bases from V and 2 bases from J, with 9 bases in between. The germline CDR1 and CDR2 sequences are MDHEN and SYDVKM. The CDR3 spans 13 residues. CDR3 bases: TGTGCCAGCCTCAGGGGTACTAATGAAAAACTGTTTTTT. Amino acid sequence: CASLRGTNEKLFF.

The chain has TRBV5-1 and TRBJ2-5; no clear D. V lost 2 bases, J lost 2 bases, and 13 bases lay in between. This CDR3 spans 15 amino acids. Germline CDR1 and CDR2: SGHRS and YFSETQ. The CDR3 protein is CASSFGNRRQETQYF. The DNA of the CDR3 is TGCGCCAGCAGCTTTGGCAATCGGAGACAAGAGACCCAGTACTTC.

The chain recombines TRBV25-1 with TRBJ2-3; 9 bases align to TRBD2. Unmatched junction bases numbered 7, after V lost 3 bases and J lost 0 bases. Germline V gives CDR1 MGHDK, CDR2 SYGVNS. The CDR3 totals 17 residues. The CDR3 DNA is TGTGCCAGCAGTGATTTAGCGGGAGCCCCTAGCACAGATACGCAGTATTTT. As protein: CASSDLAGAPSTDTQYF.

The chain carries TRBV19 and TRBJ1-2, with 8 bases that match TRBD1. J lost 4 bases, V lost 6 bases, and 4 bases had no gene match. Germline V CDR1 and CDR2: LNHDA, SQIVND (reference sequence). The CDR3 covers 13 residues. The CDR3: CASRDRERYGYTF. Written as DNA, the CDR3 is TGTGCCAGTAGGGACAGGGAACGCTATGGCTACACCTTC.

The chain uses TRBV5-1 and TRBJ2-3; the match to TRBD1 covers 8 bases. There are 15 residues in the CDR3. Germline CDR1 SGHRS, CDR2 YFSETQ. The trim removed 4 bases at V and 4 bases at J, leaving 8 bases unmatched. CDR3 protein: CASSLWTGRADTQYF. The CDR3 DNA is TGCGCCAGCAGCCTATGGACAGGGCGCGCAGATACGCAGTATTTT.

The chain carries TRBV28 and TRBJ2-7, with 11 positions matching TRBD1. V shed 4 bases and J 3 bases; nucleotides not matched to a gene: 5. Per germline, CDR1 MDHEN and CDR2 SYDVKM. This CDR3 contains 15 residues. CDR3: CASSSPGTGGYEQYF. For the CDR3, the DNA is TGTGCCAGCAGTTCACCCGGGACAGGGGGCTACGAGCAGTACTTC.

The sample holds one count of this clone. The V and J genes are TRBV5-4 and TRBJ2-1; 7 positions match TRBD2. The J segment lost 6 bases and the V segment lost 2 bases, leaving 8 bases of the junction unmatched. The germline CDR1 and CDR2 sequences are SGHNT and YYREEE (reference sequence). The length of the CDR3 is 15 residues. The CDR3 loop reads CASSFERETFNEQFF. The CDR3 region has the DNA TGTGCCAGCAGCTTCGAGCGGGAAACCTTCAATGAGCAGTTCTTC.

This clone has a single count. The chain links TRBV28 to TRBJ1-1; D is uncertain. Trimming pared 3 bases from V and 2 bases from J, leaving 13 bases between. The V gene's germline CDR1 is MDHEN and CDR2 SYDVKM. The CDR3 spans 15 residues. The CDR3 DNA follows: TGTGCCAGCAGTTTTCTCCGGCGGGGAAACACTGAAGCTTTCTTT. It translates to CASSFLRRGNTEAFF. Combining the CDR3 with reference TRBV28 and TRBJ1-1 gives the whole variable domain DVKVTQSSRYLVKRTGEKVFLECVQDMDHENMFWYRQDPGLGLRLIYFSYDVKMKEKGDIPEGYSVSREKKERFSLILESASTNQTSMYLCASSFLRRGNTEAFFGQGTRLTVV.

This clone was counted once. In the same sample, other DNA sequences code for this CDR3. The gene calls are TRBV28 and TRBJ1-1, with unresolved D. This CDR3 has 13 residues. Trimming removed 1 base from V and 2 bases from J, with 5 bases in between. CDR1 and CDR2 from the germline V gene are MDHEN and SYDVKM. Here the CDR3 DNA reads TGTGCCAGCAGTTTATCAGGCAACACTGAAGCTTTCTTT. This sequence encodes CASSLSGNTEAFF.

V gene TRBV4-1 combines with J gene TRBJ1-4; TRBD1 matches at 7 bases. CDR1 and CDR2 (germline): MGHRA, YSYEKL. The trim removed 2 bases at V and 7 bases at J, leaving 4 bases unmatched. This CDR3 spans 14 amino acids. As DNA, the CDR3 is TGCGCCAGCAGCCAAAGACAGGGCGTTGAAAAACTGTTTTTT. It encodes CASSQRQGVEKLFF.

CDR3 in DNA: TGTGCCAGCAGCCGGGACAGTGCTTCGACGCAGTATTTT. Its protein product is CASSRDSASTQYF. The chain uses TRBV11-2 and TRBJ2-3, with 7 bases aligning to TRBD1. CDR1 and CDR2 from the germline V gene are SGHAT and FQNNGV. The CDR3 is 13 amino acids. J gave up 9 bases and V 5 bases, and 8 bases lay outside the gene matches.

V gene TRBV5-6 combines with J gene TRBJ2-7; TRBD2 matches 7 bases. The CDR3 runs 14 residues. CDR1 and CDR2 from the germline V gene are SGHDT and YYEEEE. The V and J ends lost 4 bases and 7 bases, in that order; junction bases with no gene match: 11. The CDR3 region has the DNA TGTGCCAGCAGCGCCCTATCGGGAGGTCGTGAGCAGTACTTC. Protein: CASSALSGGREQYF.

This clone has a single count. The gene calls are TRBV27 and TRBJ1-1, with TRBD1 matching over 9 bases. V lost 0 bases, J lost 13 bases, and 6 bases stayed unmatched. Germline V gives CDR1 MNHEY, CDR2 SMNVEV (reference sequence). The CDR3 sequence is 13 residues long. DNA of the CDR3: TGTGCCAGCAGTTTATCAGCGGGACAGGGTTTTTTCTTT. Protein sequence: CASSLSAGQGFFF.

V is TRBV7-9 and J is TRBJ2-7; 8 bases are a match to TRBD2. The CDR3 spans 15 residues. Unmatched junction bases numbered 12, after V lost 5 bases and J lost 6 bases. Germline assignment: CDR1 SEHNR and CDR2 FQNEAQ (reference sequence). CDR3 DNA: TGTGCCAGCAGCCGAACCTCGGGAGGGCCCCCCGAGCAGTACTTC. Translation: CASSRTSGGPPEQYF.

The rearrangement uses TRBV15 and TRBJ1-1; TRBD1 aligns across 7 bases. This CDR3 has 18 residues. Germline V lookup: CDR1 LNHNV, CDR2 YYDKDF (reference sequence). With V trimmed by 0 bases and J by 0 bases, 10 bases remained unmatched. The CDR3 is CATSRDYRGATLNTEAFF. The DNA of the CDR3 is TGTGCCACCAGCAGAGATTACAGGGGAGCGACCTTGAACACTGAAGCTTTCTTT. The full variable domain, its missing parts supplied by reference TRBV15 and TRBJ1-1, is DAMVIQNPRYQVTQFGKPVTLSCSQTLNHNVMYWYQQKSSQAPKLLFHYYDKDFNNEADTPDNFQSRRPNTSFCFLDIRSPGLGDTAMYLCATSRDYRGATLNTEAFFGQGTRLTVV.

The chain carries TRBV30 and TRBJ2-2, with 8 bases identical to TRBD2. Germline-derived CDR1 and CDR2 are GTSNPN and SVGIG (reference sequence). V lost 8 bases, J lost 3 bases, and 5 bases stayed unmatched. The CDR3 loop spans 13 amino acids. This chain's CDR3 is CARAGGHTGELFF. CDR3 sequence (DNA): TGTGCCCGTGCGGGAGGCCACACCGGGGAGCTGTTTTTT.

This rearrangement joins TRBV4-1 to TRBJ2-7; D is uncertain. Germline lookup yields CDR1 MGHRA and CDR2 YSYEKL. The CDR3 length is 15 residues. V gave up 1 base and J gave up 3 bases, with 13 bases separating them. The CDR3 nucleotides are TGCGCCAGCAGCCAAGCGGTGGTCAATCTCTACGAGCAGTACTTC. It codes for CASSQAVVNLYEQYF.

This chain links TRBV24-1 with TRBJ2-5, with 10 bases fitting TRBD1. The CDR3 is 17 residues long. Germline V gene data show CDR1 as KGHDR and CDR2 as SFDVKD. The V and J ends lost 3 bases and 5 bases, in that order; junction bases with no gene match: 11. The DNA of the CDR3 is TGTGCCACCAGTGATCCCTCAGCCGGGACAGGGGTCGAGACCCAGTACTTC. This encodes CATSDPSAGTGVETQYF.

The chain couples TRBV7-6 to TRBJ2-3; TRBD2 aligns across 8 bases. CDR3 length: 16 amino acids. Germline lookup yields CDR1 SGHVS and CDR2 FNYEAQ. The V and J ends lost 5 bases and 8 bases, in that order; junction bases with no gene match: 15. CDR3 DNA: TGTGCCAGCAGCCTAACTAGCGGCAGGACCCCGCGTACGCAGTATTTT. Its protein is CASSLTSGRTPRTQYF.

The gene calls are TRBV10-2 and TRBJ2-7, with D possibly being TRBD1 (6 bases). V lost 6 bases and J 2 bases, leaving 17 bases between the germline ends. Germline V lookup: CDR1 WSHSY, CDR2 SAAADI. This CDR3 is built from 15 residues. DNA of the CDR3: TGCGCCAGCAGACCTGGTTGGGACACCGCCTACGAGCAGTACTTC. Amino acid sequence: CASRPGWDTAYEQYF.

The V call is TRBV19, the J call TRBJ1-4, with 7 bases fitting TRBD1. Germline lookup yields CDR1 LNHDA and CDR2 SQIVND (reference sequence). The V gene end was trimmed by 6 bases and the J gene end by 5 bases; junction bases not matched to a gene: 9. The CDR3 is made up of 15 amino acids. The CDR3 here is CASRGSGQKNEKLFF. The CDR3 coding sequence is TGTGCCAGTAGAGGGTCGGGACAGAAAAATGAAAAACTGTTTTTT.